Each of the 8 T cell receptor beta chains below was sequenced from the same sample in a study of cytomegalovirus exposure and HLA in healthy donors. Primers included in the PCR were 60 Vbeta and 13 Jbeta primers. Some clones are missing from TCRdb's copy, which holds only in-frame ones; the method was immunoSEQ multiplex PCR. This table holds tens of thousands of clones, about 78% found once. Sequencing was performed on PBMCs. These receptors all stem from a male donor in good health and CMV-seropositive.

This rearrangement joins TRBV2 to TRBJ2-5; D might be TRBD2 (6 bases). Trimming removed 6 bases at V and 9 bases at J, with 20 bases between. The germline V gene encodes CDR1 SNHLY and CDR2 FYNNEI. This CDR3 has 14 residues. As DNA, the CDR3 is TGTGCCAGCAGGGCGGGAAACTCAGGGTTGGCCCAGTACTTC. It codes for CASRAGNSGLAQYF.

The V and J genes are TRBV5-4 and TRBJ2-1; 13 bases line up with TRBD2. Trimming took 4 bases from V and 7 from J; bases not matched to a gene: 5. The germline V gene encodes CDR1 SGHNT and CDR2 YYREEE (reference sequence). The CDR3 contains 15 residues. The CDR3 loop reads CASSLRTSGRNEQFF. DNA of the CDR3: TGTGCCAGCAGCCTGCGGACTAGCGGGAGAAATGAGCAGTTCTTC.

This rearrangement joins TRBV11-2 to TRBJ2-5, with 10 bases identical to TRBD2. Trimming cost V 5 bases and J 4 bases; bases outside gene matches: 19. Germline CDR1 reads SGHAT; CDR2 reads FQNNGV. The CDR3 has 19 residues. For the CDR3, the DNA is TGTGCCAGCAGCATTACTAGCGGGGTGTCGACCCCTTGGGGAGAGACCCAGTACTTC. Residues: CASSITSGVSTPWGETQYF.

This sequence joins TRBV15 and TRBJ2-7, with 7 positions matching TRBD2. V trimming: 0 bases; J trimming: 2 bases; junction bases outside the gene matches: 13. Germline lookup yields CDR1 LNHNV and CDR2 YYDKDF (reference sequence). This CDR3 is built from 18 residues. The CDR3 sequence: CATSRDLVAGGGTYEQYF. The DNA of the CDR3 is TGTGCCACCAGCAGAGATTTGGTGGCCGGGGGAGGGACCTACGAGCAGTACTTC.

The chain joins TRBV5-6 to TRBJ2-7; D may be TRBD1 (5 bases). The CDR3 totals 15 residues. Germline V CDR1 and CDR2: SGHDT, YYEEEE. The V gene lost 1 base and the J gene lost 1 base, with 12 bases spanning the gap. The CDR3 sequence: CASSLQGILSYEQYF. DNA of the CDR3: TGTGCCAGCAGCTTGCAGGGAATCCTATCCTACGAGCAGTACTTC.

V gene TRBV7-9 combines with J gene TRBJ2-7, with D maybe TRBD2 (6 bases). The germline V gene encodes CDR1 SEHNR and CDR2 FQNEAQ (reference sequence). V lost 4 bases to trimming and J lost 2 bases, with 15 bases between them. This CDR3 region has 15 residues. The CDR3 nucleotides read TGTGCCAGCAGCTCGATACGGACGGGGGCCTACGAGCAGTACTTC. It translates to CASSSIRTGAYEQYF.

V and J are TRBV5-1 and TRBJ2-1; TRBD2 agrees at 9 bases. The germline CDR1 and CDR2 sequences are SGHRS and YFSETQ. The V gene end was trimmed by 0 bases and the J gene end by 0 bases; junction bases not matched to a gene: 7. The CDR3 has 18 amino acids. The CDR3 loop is CASSLAGSGGSSYNEQFF. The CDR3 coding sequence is TGCGCCAGCAGCTTGGCGGGTAGCGGGGGCAGCTCCTACAATGAGCAGTTCTTC.

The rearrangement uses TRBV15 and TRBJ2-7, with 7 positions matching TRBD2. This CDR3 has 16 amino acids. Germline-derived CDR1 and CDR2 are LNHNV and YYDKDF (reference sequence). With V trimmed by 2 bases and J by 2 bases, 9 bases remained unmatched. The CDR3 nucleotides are TGTGCCACCAGCAGACGAACTAGCGCCCCCACCTACGAGCAGTACTTC. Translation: CATSRRTSAPTYEQYF.